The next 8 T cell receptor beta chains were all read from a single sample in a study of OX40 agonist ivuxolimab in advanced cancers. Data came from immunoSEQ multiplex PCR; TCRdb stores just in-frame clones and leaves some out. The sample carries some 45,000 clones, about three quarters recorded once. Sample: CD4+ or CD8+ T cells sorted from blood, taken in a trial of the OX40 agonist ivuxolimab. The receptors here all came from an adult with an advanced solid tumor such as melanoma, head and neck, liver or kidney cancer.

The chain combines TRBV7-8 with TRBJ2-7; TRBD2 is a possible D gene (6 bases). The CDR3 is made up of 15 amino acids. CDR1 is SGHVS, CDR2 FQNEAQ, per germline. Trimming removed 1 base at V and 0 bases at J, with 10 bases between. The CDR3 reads CASSLVGGNSYEQYF. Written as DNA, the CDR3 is TGTGCCAGCAGCTTAGTCGGCGGGAACTCCTACGAGCAGTACTTC.

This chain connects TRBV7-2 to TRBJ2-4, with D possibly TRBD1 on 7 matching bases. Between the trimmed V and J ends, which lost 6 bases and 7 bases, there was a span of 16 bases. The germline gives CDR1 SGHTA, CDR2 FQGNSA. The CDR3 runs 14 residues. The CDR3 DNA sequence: TGTGCCAGCAGTTCCCAGGGGGGCATGAACATTCAGTACTTC. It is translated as CASSSQGGMNIQYF.

The CDR3 coding sequence is TGTGCCTGGAACTCAGGGAGGACAGTGAACACTGAAGCTTTCTTT. This translates into CAWNSGRTVNTEAFF. The chain uses TRBV30 and TRBJ1-1; weak D call: TRBD1 (6 bases). V shed 4 bases and J shed 0 bases, with 15 bases lying between them. CDR3 length: 15 residues. The germline gives CDR1 GTSNPN, CDR2 SVGIG (reference sequence).

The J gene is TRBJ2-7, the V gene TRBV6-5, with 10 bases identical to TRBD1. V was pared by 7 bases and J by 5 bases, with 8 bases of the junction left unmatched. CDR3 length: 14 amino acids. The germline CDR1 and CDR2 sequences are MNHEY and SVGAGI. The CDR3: CASNPGQGINEQYF. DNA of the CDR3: TGTGCCAGCAATCCGGGACAGGGGATCAACGAGCAGTACTTC.

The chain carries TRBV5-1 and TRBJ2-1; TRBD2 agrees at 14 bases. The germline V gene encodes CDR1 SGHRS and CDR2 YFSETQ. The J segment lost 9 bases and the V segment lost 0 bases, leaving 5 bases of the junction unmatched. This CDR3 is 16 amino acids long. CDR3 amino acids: CASSLDGTSGRGEQFF. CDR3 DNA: TGCGCCAGCAGCTTGGACGGGACTAGCGGGAGAGGTGAGCAGTTCTTC.

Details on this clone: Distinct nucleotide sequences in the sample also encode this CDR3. The CDR3 DNA reads as TGTGCCATCAGTGAGTCAACAGGCTCCTACGAGCAGTACTTC. It codes for CAISESTGSYEQYF. This chain links TRBV10-3 with TRBJ2-7, with D perhaps matching TRBD1 (5 bases). Trimming took 0 bases from V and 0 from J, leaving 6 bases between them. Looked up from germline, CDR1 is ENHRY and CDR2 is SYGVKD. This CDR3 region has 14 residues.

In nucleotides, the CDR3 is TGTGCCAGCACCCCACTAGCGGGGGACCGGACCCAGTACTTC. Translation: CASTPLAGDRTQYF. This chain uses TRBV6-5 with TRBJ2-5; TRBD2 aligns across 11 bases. After removal of 7 bases from V and 7 bases from J, the junction contained 8 bases not matched to a gene. Germline V gene data show CDR1 as MNHEY and CDR2 as SVGAGI. The CDR3 covers 14 residues.

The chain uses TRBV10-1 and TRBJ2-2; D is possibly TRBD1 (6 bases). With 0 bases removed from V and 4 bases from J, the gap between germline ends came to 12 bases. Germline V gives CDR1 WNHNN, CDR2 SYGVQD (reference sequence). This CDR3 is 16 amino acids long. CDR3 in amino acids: CASSESQGWSTGELFF. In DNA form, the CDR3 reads TGCGCCAGCAGTGAGTCTCAGGGGTGGAGCACCGGGGAGCTGTTTTTT.